This is a list of T cell receptor beta chains from one sample in a study of T cell responses to AZD1222 COVID-19 vaccine. Profiled with immunoSEQ multiplex PCR; TCRdb holds only in-frame clones, not every one. This sample has about 99,000 clones, with over 70% found just once. Sequencing was performed on peripheral blood, taken on day 0 of AZD1222 vaccination. The source of these receptors is an adult in good health. Each CDR3 is given with its conserved first and last residue. The order of the fields is J gene, V gene, clone size, D gene, CDR3 length, CDR3 protein, CDR3 DNA. D genes are given only for firm matches. Not all rows give a size; the values are once, few, many and, for expanded clones, a class.

j_call: TRBJ1-3; v_call: TRBV3-1/TRBV3-2; clone_size: -; d_call: TRBD1; cdr3_length: 15; cdr3_aa: CASSSTGVSGNTIYF; cdr3_nt: TGTGCCAGCAGCTCTACAGGGGTGTCTGGAAACACCATATATTTT
j_call: TRBJ1-2; v_call: TRBV6-4; clone_size: once; d_call: TRBD1; cdr3_length: 16; cdr3_aa: CASSPTGTTANYGYTF; cdr3_nt: TGTGCCAGCAGCCCGACAGGGACAACCGCTAACTATGGCTACACCTTC
j_call: TRBJ2-1; v_call: TRBV5-1; clone_size: -; d_call: -; cdr3_length: 14; cdr3_aa: CASSLASSSHEQFF; cdr3_nt: TGCGCCAGCAGCTTGGCCTCCAGCTCCCATGAGCAGTTCTTC
j_call: TRBJ1-1; v_call: TRBV6-5; clone_size: -; d_call: -; cdr3_length: 15; cdr3_aa: CASSYSVFAGTEAFF; cdr3_nt: TGTGCCAGCAGTTACTCCGTTTTTGCCGGCACTGAAGCTTTCTTT
j_call: TRBJ1-1; v_call: TRBV18; clone_size: -; d_call: -; cdr3_length: 12; cdr3_aa: CASSPAGTEAFF; cdr3_nt: TGTGCCAGCTCACCCGCGGGGACTGAAGCTTTCTTT
j_call: TRBJ1-4; v_call: TRBV7-9; clone_size: -; d_call: -; cdr3_length: 16; cdr3_aa: CASSTEPQGTNEKLFF; cdr3_nt: TGTGCCAGCAGCACCGAACCTCAGGGCACTAATGAAAAACTGTTTTTT
j_call: TRBJ2-7; v_call: TRBV3-1/TRBV3-2; clone_size: -; d_call: -; cdr3_length: 15; cdr3_aa: CASSHGTVSSYEQYF; cdr3_nt: TGTGCCAGCAGCCACGGGACCGTAAGCTCCTACGAGCAGTACTTC
j_call: TRBJ1-6; v_call: TRBV10-2; clone_size: -; d_call: -; cdr3_length: 15; cdr3_aa: CASSDAGEYNSPLHF; cdr3_nt: TGCGCCAGCAGTGATGCCGGAGAATATAATTCACCCCTCCACTTT
j_call: TRBJ1-5; v_call: TRBV21-1; clone_size: -; d_call: -; cdr3_length: 12; cdr3_aa: CASSKGDQPQHF; cdr3_nt: TGTGCCAGCAGCAAAGGGGATCAGCCCCAGCATTTT
j_call: TRBJ1-2; v_call: TRBV5-1; clone_size: -; d_call: -; cdr3_length: 14; cdr3_aa: CASRKGELDYGYTF; cdr3_nt: TGCGCCAGCCGTAAGGGGGAATTGGACTATGGCTACACCTTC